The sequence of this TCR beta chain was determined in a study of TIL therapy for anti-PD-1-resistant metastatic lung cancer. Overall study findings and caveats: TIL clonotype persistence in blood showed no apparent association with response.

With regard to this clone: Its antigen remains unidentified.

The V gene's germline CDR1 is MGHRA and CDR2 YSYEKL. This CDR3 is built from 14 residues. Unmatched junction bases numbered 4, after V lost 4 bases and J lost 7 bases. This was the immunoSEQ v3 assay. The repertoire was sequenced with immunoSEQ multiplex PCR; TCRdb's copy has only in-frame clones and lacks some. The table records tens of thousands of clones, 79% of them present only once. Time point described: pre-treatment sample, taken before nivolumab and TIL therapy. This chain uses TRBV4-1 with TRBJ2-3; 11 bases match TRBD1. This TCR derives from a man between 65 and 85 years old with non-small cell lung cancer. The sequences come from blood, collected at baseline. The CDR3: CASSLGQGAYTQYF. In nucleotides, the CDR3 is TGCGCCAGCAGCCTTGGACAGGGGGCGTATACGCAGTATTTT.